The T cell receptor (beta chain) described here comes from a study of tumor and adjacent non-tumor tissue in lung cancer. Study summary: There were 12 adenocarcinoma, 2 squamous cell carcinoma and 1 small cell lung cancer cases. Each sample yielded 3.5 million to 5 million productive TCRbeta reads on average. Stage I to III disease affected ten to eleven men and roughly 5 women aged roughly 30 to 76. Study results and limitations: Tumor repertoires had a smaller top 100 clone share than normal lung.

TCRbeta libraries were built with three rounds of nested PCR, modified from ARM-PCR. TCRdb used MiXCR to reprocess the multiplex PCR reads, holding one entry per CDR3 protein. Among 60,000 to 85,000 distinct CDR3 sequences listed, less than 85% were seen once. Germline-derived CDR1 and CDR2 are MNHEY and SVGEGT. The length of the CDR3 is 12 residues. On this clonotype: The antigen remains undetermined. An end of the junction differs from the germline gene, which may be a read error.

The template was RNA from unsorted bulk tissue. Distant lung tissue was collected more than 3 cm away from the tumor edge. The chain recombines TRBV6-2 or TRBV6-3 with TRBJ1-2; D is ambiguous. Source material: distant non-tumor lung tissue. The clonotype originates from a man in his 70s with non-small cell lung cancer. The CDR3 protein is CDSTTDWRGYTF. CDR3 in DNA: TGTGACAGCACCACCGATTGGCGTGGATACACCTTC.